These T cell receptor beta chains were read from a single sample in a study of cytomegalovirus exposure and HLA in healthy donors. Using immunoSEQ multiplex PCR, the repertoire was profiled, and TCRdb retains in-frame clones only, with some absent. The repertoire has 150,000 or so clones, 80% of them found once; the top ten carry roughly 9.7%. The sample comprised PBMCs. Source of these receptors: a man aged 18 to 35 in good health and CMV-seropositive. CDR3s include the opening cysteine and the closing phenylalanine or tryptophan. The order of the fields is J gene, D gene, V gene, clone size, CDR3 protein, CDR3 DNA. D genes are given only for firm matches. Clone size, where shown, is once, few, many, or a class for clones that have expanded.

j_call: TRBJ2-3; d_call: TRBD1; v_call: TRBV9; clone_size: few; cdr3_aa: CASSVGQGPADTQYF; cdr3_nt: TGTGCCAGCAGCGTAGGACAGGGGCCGGCAGATACGCAGTATTTT
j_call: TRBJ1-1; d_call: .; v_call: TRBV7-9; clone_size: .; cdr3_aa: CASSLLTNTEAFF; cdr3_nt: TGTGCCAGCAGCTTACTAACTAACACTGAAGCTTTCTTT
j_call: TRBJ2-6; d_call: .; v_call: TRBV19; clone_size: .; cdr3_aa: CASSRVSLASQDSGANVLTF; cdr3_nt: TGTGCCAGTAGTAGGGTGTCCCTAGCATCCCAAGACTCTGGGGCCAACGTCCTGACTTTC
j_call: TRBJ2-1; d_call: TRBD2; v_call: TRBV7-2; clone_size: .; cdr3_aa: CASSPGLAGVGEQFF; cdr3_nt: TGTGCCAGCAGCCCGGGACTAGCGGGAGTGGGTGAGCAGTTCTTC
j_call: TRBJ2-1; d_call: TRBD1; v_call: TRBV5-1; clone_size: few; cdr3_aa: CASSLGQGARNEQFF; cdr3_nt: TGCGCCAGCAGCCTGGGACAGGGGGCAAGGAATGAGCAGTTCTTC
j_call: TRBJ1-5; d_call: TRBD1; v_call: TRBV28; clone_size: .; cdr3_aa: CASSSGTENQPQHF; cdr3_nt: TGTGCCAGCAGTTCAGGGACAGAGAATCAGCCCCAGCATTTT
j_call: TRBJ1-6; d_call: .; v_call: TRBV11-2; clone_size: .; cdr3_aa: CASSPDRTSYNSPLHF; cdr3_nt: TGTGCCAGCAGCCCCGACAGAACCTCCTATAATTCACCCCTCCACTTT
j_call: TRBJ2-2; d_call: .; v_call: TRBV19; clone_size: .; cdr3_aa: CASRGGLVGELFF; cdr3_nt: TGTGCCAGTAGGGGGGGGCTGGTCGGGGAGCTGTTTTTT
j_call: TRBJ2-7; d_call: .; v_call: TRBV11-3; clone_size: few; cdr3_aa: CASSSTQGYEQYF; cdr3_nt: TGTGCCAGCAGCTCAACTCAGGGCTACGAGCAGTACTTC
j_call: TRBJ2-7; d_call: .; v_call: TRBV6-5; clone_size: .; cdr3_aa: CASSYSNDGTYEQYF; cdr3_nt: TGTGCCAGCAGTTACTCGAATGACGGGACCTACGAGCAGTACTTC
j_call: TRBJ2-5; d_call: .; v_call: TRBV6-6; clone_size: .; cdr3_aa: CASSVEIETQYF; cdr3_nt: TGTGCCAGCAGCGTGGAGATAGAGACCCAGTACTTC
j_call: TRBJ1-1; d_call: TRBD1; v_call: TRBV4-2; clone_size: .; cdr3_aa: CASSRQGEVMNTEAFF; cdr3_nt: TGTGCCAGCAGCCGACAGGGGGAGGTCATGAACACTGAAGCTTTCTTT
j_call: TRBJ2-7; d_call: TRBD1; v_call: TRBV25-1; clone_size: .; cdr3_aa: CASSDPQGLSYEQYF; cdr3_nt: TGTGCCAGCAGTGACCCACAGGGGCTTTCCTACGAGCAGTACTTC
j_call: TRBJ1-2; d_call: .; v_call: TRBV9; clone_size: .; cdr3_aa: CASSVGGGAYGYTF; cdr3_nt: TGTGCCAGCAGCGTAGGCGGGGGAGCGTATGGCTACACCTTC
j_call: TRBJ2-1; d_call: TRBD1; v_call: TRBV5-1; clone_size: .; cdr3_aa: CASSPDRGGGEQFF; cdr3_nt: TGCGCCAGCAGCCCCGACAGGGGGGGTGGGGAGCAGTTCTTC
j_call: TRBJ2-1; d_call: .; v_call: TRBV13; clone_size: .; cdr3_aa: CASRSPGGITNEQFF; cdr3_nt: TGTGCCAGCAGATCCCCTGGCGGTATAACCAATGAGCAGTTCTTC
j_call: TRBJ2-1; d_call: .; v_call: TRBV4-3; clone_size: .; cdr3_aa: CASSQEDSMNEQFF; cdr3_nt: TGCGCCAGCAGCCAAGAAGATAGCATGAATGAGCAGTTCTTC
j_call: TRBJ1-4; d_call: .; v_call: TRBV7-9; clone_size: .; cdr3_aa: CASTSSQGPKGKLFF; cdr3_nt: TGTGCCAGCACGAGCTCTCAGGGGCCGAAAGGAAAACTGTTTTTT
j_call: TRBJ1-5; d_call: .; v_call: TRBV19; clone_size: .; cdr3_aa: CASSIRSQGPLGSQHF; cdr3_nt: TGTGCCAGTAGTATTCGATCACAGGGACCCCTGGGGTCCCAGCATTTT
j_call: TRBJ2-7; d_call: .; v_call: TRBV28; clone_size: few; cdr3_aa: CASSYSHTTSSYEQYF; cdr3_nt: TGTGCCAGCAGCTACAGCCACACAACATCGTCCTACGAGCAGTACTTC
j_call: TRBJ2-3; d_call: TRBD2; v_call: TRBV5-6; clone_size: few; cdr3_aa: CASSLRTSGRGGDTQYF; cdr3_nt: TGTGCCAGCAGCCTGCGGACTAGCGGGAGAGGAGGAGATACGCAGTATTTT
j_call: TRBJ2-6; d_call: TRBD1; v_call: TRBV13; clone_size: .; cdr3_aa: CASRLGGQGALGSGANVLTF; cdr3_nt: TGTGCCAGCCGCTTGGGGGGACAGGGGGCTTTGGGCTCTGGGGCCAACGTCCTGACTTTC
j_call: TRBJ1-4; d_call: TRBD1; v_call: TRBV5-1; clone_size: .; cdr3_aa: CASSTGQGGDEKLFF; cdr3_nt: TGCGCCAGCAGCACGGGACAGGGCGGCGATGAAAAACTGTTTTTT
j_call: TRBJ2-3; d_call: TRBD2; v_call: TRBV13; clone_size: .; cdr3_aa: CASNQPSGDPNTQYF; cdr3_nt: TGTGCCAGCAACCAACCGAGCGGGGATCCGAATACGCAGTATTTT